Presented here are 29 T cell receptor beta chains from one specimen sequenced in a study of blood T cell repertoires in COVID-19. Sequenced by immunoSEQ multiplex PCR; TCRdb stores in-frame clones only, minus some. The table records about 270,000 clones, about nine tenths of them present only once. Sequenced input: peripheral blood. These receptors all come from a man aged 35 to 55 with active or convalescent COVID-19.

The rearrangement uses TRBV6-1 and TRBJ2-2; D ambiguous. Germline values: CDR1 MNHNS, CDR2 SASEGT. CDR3 size: 12 residues. V gave up 2 bases and J gave up 6 bases, with 4 bases separating them. The CDR3 nucleotides read TGTGCCAGCAGTGAATTCGCCGGGGAGCTGTTTTTT. This sequence encodes CASSEFAGELFF.

The CDR3 bases are TGTGCCAGCAGCCACGGGACAGGGGGTTTAGGCGCGTCTGGGGGTTTAGGCGCAGATACGCAGTATTTT. Encoded protein: CASSHGTGGLGASGGLGADTQYF. This chain connects TRBV6-2 or TRBV6-3 to TRBJ2-3; 11 bases fit TRBD1. In germline, CDR1 is MNHEY, CDR2 SVGEGT. The CDR3 consists of 23 residues. J was trimmed by 4 bases and V by 6 bases; bases with no gene match: 30.

The rearrangement joins TRBV10-2 to TRBJ1-1; 9 positions agree with TRBD1. There are 18 residues in the CDR3. Looked up from germline, CDR1 is WSHSY and CDR2 is SAAADI. J was trimmed by 1 base and V by 6 bases; bases with no gene match: 15. DNA for the CDR3: TGCGCCAGCAGCGCCTTCCCGGGACAGGGCAGGGGGAACACTGAAGCTTTCTTT. It specifies CASSAFPGQGRGNTEAFF.

The chain links TRBV7-2 to TRBJ1-5; 9 nucleotides match TRBD1. V lost 5 bases to trimming and J lost 6 bases; unmatched junction nucleotides: 5. Per the germline V gene, CDR1 is SGHTA and CDR2 is FQGNSA. This CDR3 is built from 14 residues. This CDR3 reads CASSTGTGIQPQHF. CDR3 nucleotide sequence: TGTGCCAGCAGCACCGGGACAGGGATTCAGCCCCAGCATTTT.

This rearrangement joins TRBV11-1 to TRBJ2-1; 7 positions agree with TRBD1. The CDR3 contains 15 residues. J was trimmed by 4 bases and V by 4 bases; bases with no gene match: 7. CDR1 is SGHAT, CDR2 FQDESV, per germline (reference sequence). CDR3 nucleotides: TGTGCCAGCAGCTCCCGAACAGGGGAATACAATGAGCAGTTCTTC. It specifies CASSSRTGEYNEQFF.

The genes are TRBV10-1 and TRBJ2-1; 7 nucleotides align to TRBD2. From germline, CDR1 is WNHNN and CDR2 SYGVQD (reference sequence). There are 15 residues in the CDR3. The junction had 2 bases not matched to a gene; V was cut back by 1 base and J by 2 bases. In nucleotides, the CDR3 is TGCGCCAGCAGTGAGTTTGGACTAGCCTACAATGAGCAGTTCTTC. It translates to CASSEFGLAYNEQFF.

This clone was detected only once. CDR3 sequence: CASSDRGYTF. The CDR3 region has the DNA TGTGCCAGCAGTGATCGGGGGTACACCTTC. J is TRBJ1-2 and V is TRBV6-1; maybe TRBD1 (5 bases). Germline CDR1 MNHNS, CDR2 SASEGT. The CDR3 is 10 residues long. V shed 3 bases and J shed 11 bases, with 7 bases lying between them.

The rearrangement links TRBV10-3 to TRBJ1-2; unclear D gene. There are 14 residues in the CDR3. The V gene's germline CDR1 is ENHRY and CDR2 SYGVKD. Trimming took 0 bases from V and 4 from J, leaving 9 bases between them. The CDR3: CAISESAVPYGYTF. The CDR3, as DNA: TGTGCCATCAGTGAGTCGGCTGTCCCCTATGGCTACACCTTC.

The J gene is TRBJ1-6, the V gene TRBV3-1 (or the pseudogene TRBV3-2); 7 nucleotides match TRBD1. This CDR3 is built from 12 residues. CDR1 is LGHDT and CDR2 is YNNKEL in the germline V gene (reference sequence). Losses at the gene ends were 6 bases for V and 10 bases for J; bases not matched to a gene: 3. Written as DNA, the CDR3 is TGTGCCAGCAGGGTACAGGGGTCACCCCTCCACTTT. Its protein is CASRVQGSPLHF.

The chain joins TRBV5-1 to TRBJ2-3; perhaps TRBD1 as D (6 bases). The CDR3 covers 16 residues. CDR1 is SGHRS, CDR2 YFSETQ, per germline. V was clipped by 0 bases and J by 2 bases, with 13 bases between them. The CDR3 loop reads CASSLEFQGYTDTQYF. The CDR3 bases are TGCGCCAGCAGCTTGGAGTTCCAGGGGTACACAGATACGCAGTATTTT. The full variable domain, with the rest looked up from reference TRBV5-1 and TRBJ2-3, is KAGVTQTPRYLIKTRGQQVTLSCSPISGHRSVSWYQQTPGQGLQFLFEYFSETQRNKGNFPGRFSGRQFSNSRSEMNVSTLELGDSALYLCASSLEFQGYTDTQYFGPGTRLTVL.

This clone was seen a single time. V usage is TRBV6-1 and J usage is TRBJ2-7; the match to TRBD1 covers 9 bases. The V gene end was trimmed by 4 bases and the J gene end by 1 base; junction bases not matched to a gene: 8. This CDR3 spans 16 amino acids. The germline gives CDR1 MNHNS, CDR2 SASEGT. The CDR3 DNA reads TGTGCCAGCAGTGCCCAAAGACAGGGGGGTTCCTACGAGCAGTACTTC. This gives the protein CASSAQRQGGSYEQYF.

The chain links TRBV6-1 to TRBJ1-2; no clear D gene. CDR1 and CDR2 from the germline V gene are MNHNS and SASEGT. CDR3 length: 13 amino acids. Trimming pared 0 bases from V and 8 bases from J, leaving 10 bases between. The CDR3 sequence is CASSEAIGSGYTF. CDR3 sequence (DNA): TGTGCCAGCAGTGAAGCGATAGGGAGCGGCTACACCTTC.

V gene TRBV28 combines with J gene TRBJ2-3; D is possibly TRBD1 (6 bases). V was pared by 5 bases and J by 4 bases, with 13 bases between. The CDR3 runs 14 residues. Looked up from germline, CDR1 is MDHEN and CDR2 is SYDVKM. The chain's CDR3 is CASSPLDRSDTQYF. The CDR3, as DNA: TGTGCCAGCAGTCCCCTTGACAGGTCAGATACGCAGTATTTT.

The rearrangement uses TRBV7-2 and TRBJ1-2; a weak D match, TRBD1 (6 bases). The CDR3 totals 15 residues. V shed 7 bases and J shed 5 bases, with 20 bases lying between them. The germline V gene encodes CDR1 SGHTA and CDR2 FQGNSA. The CDR3 region is CASTQRGGRWYGYTF. The CDR3 nucleotides read TGTGCCAGCACCCAAAGGGGGGGGAGGTGGTATGGCTACACCTTC.

The rearrangement uses TRBV4-1 and TRBJ2-7, with TRBD2 matching over 13 bases. The germline V gene has CDR1 MGHRA and CDR2 YSYEKL. V gave up 3 bases and J gave up 5 bases; unmatched junction bases: 7. This CDR3 contains 16 residues. The DNA of the CDR3 is TGCGCCAGCAGCCAGGGGGGACTAGCGGGACGACACGAGCAGTACTTC. Protein: CASSQGGLAGRHEQYF.

This clone was detected once. The V gene is TRBV5-1, the J gene TRBJ2-2; the D gene is possibly TRBD1 (6 bases). The CDR3 spans 15 residues. CDR1 and CDR2 from the germline V gene are SGHRS and YFSETQ. The V gene lost 5 bases and the J gene lost 3 bases, with 14 bases spanning the gap. The DNA of the CDR3 is TGCGCCAGCAGTCTCGCAGGGGCTCACACCGGGGAGCTGTTTTTT. Protein sequence: CASSLAGAHTGELFF.

V usage is TRBV5-1 and J usage is TRBJ1-5; D is uncertain. CDR1 and CDR2 (germline): SGHRS, YFSETQ. The CDR3 totals 13 residues. Between the trimmed V and J ends, which lost 4 bases and 7 bases, there was a span of 12 bases. The CDR3 nucleotides are TGCGCCAGCAGCGACGAAGGCGGCCAGCCCCAGCATTTT. Translated, it gives CASSDEGGQPQHF. The variable domain in full, completed from reference TRBV5-1 and TRBJ1-5, reads KAGVTQTPRYLIKTRGQQVTLSCSPISGHRSVSWYQQTPGQGLQFLFEYFSETQRNKGNFPGRFSGRQFSNSRSEMNVSTLELGDSALYLCASSDEGGQPQHFGDGTRLSIL.

This clone was observed once. The gene calls are TRBV3-1 (or the pseudogene TRBV3-2) and TRBJ1-4; D not resolved. Germline-derived CDR1 and CDR2 are LGHDT and YNNKEL (reference sequence). The CDR3 has 14 residues. Trimming left V 3 bases short and J 5 bases short, with 10 bases between. CDR3 sequence (DNA): TGTGCCAGCAGCCAGAGACATGAGAATGAAAAACTGTTTTTT. It is translated as CASSQRHENEKLFF.

The rearrangement uses TRBV30 and TRBJ2-7; a weak D match, TRBD1 (5 bases). Trimming took 0 bases from V and 2 from J, leaving 11 bases between them. Germline V gives CDR1 GTSNPN, CDR2 SVGIG (reference sequence). This CDR3 contains 14 residues. The CDR3 DNA follows: TGTGCCTGGAGTGTTGGGGCATCCCCCTACGAGCAGTACTTC. This sequence encodes CAWSVGASPYEQYF.

This clone was seen just once. This chain uses TRBV28 with TRBJ1-6, with a possible D match to TRBD1 (5 bases). The ends were cut back, 3 bases at V and 14 bases at J, with 20 bases in the middle. The germline V gene has CDR1 MDHEN and CDR2 SYDVKM. The CDR3 is 15 residues long. Here the CDR3 reads CASSFIGGIRSSLHF. The CDR3 nucleotides read TGTGCCAGCAGTTTCATTGGGGGGATCAGGTCGTCCCTCCACTTT.

This clone came up once. The rearrangement joins TRBV5-1 to TRBJ2-3, with D hard to call. The V end was cut by 1 base, the J end by 6 bases, with 6 bases between. The CDR3 covers 12 residues. Germline V CDR1 and CDR2: SGHRS, YFSETQ. The CDR3 loop reads CASSLTEDTQYF. CDR3 nucleotide sequence: TGCGCCAGCAGCTTGACGGAGGATACGCAGTATTTT.

The rearrangement links TRBV2 to TRBJ2-3; 7 nucleotides agree with TRBD1. Trimming took 4 bases from V and 3 from J; bases not matched to a gene: 7. From germline, CDR1 is SNHLY and CDR2 FYNNEI. The CDR3 has 15 amino acids. CDR3 nucleotide sequence: TGTGCCAGCAGTGGAATAGGGGGCAGGACAGATACGCAGTATTTT. Translating it yields CASSGIGGRTDTQYF.

This CDR3 is CASKDNRNYEQYF. CDR3 DNA: TGTGCCAGTAAGGATAACAGGAACTACGAGCAGTACTTC. The rearrangement uses TRBV19 and TRBJ2-7, with a weak D call TRBD1 (5 bases). The CDR3 length is 13 residues. CDR1 LNHDA and CDR2 SQIVND come from the germline V gene (reference sequence). Trimming cost V 7 bases and J 3 bases, with 13 bases left between them. Complete variable domain (other parts from reference TRBV19 and TRBJ2-7): DGGITQSPKYLFRKEGQNVTLSCEQNLNHDAMYWYRQDPGQGLRLIYYSQIVNDFQKGDIAEGYSVSREKKESFPLTVTSAQKNPTAFYLCASKDNRNYEQYFGPGTRLTVT.

This clone appeared a single time. This rearrangement joins TRBV2 to TRBJ1-6; tentative D call: TRBD1 (5 bases). The CDR3 has 16 residues. The V gene lost 0 bases and the J gene lost 9 bases, with 15 bases spanning the gap. Germline CDR1 and CDR2: SNHLY and FYNNEI. For the CDR3, the DNA is TGTGCCAGCAGTGAAGCGCCCCGGCGGGGGGGTTCACCCCTCCACTTT. Residues: CASSEAPRRGGSPLHF.

The CDR3 DNA reads TGTGCCTGGAGTGCTCGTCTCGAGCAGTACTTC. Protein: CAWSARLEQYF. This chain links TRBV30 with TRBJ2-7; D is unresolved. CDR3 size: 11 residues. Germline CDR1 and CDR2: GTSNPN and SVGIG (reference sequence). V shed 1 base and J shed 6 bases, with 7 bases lying between them.

The V gene is TRBV10-3, the J gene TRBJ1-1, with D uncertain. The germline V and J ends were trimmed by 10 bases and 1 base, with 13 bases remaining between them. CDR1 is ENHRY and CDR2 is SYGVKD in the germline V gene. The CDR3 is made up of 13 amino acids. The CDR3 DNA sequence: TGTGCCACCAACGACATACCGAACACTGAAGCTTTCTTT. Protein product: CATNDIPNTEAFF.

The J gene is TRBJ1-2, the V gene TRBV21-1. TRBV21-1 is labeled a pseudogene. CDR3 length equals 10 residues. Here the CDR3 DNA reads TGTGCCAGCAGCATATATGGCTACACCTTC. Translated, it gives CASSIYGYTF.

V and J are TRBV13 and TRBJ1-2; D call uncertain. The CDR3 totals 12 residues. CDR1 and CDR2 (germline): PRHDT, FYEKMQ (reference sequence). V was clipped by 2 bases and J by 10 bases, with 11 bases between them. The DNA for the CDR3 is TGTGCCAGCAGCTTACCCCCACATATCTACACCTTC. It specifies CASSLPPHIYTF.

The chain recombines TRBV10-2 with TRBJ1-5, with a weak D call TRBD1 (5 bases). The CDR3 has 17 residues. Trimming shortened V by 4 bases and J by 4 bases, and 20 bases separated the two germline ends. Germline assignment: CDR1 WSHSY and CDR2 SAAADI. The CDR3 nucleotides read TGCGCCAGCAGTGGATCCAGGGTGACCAGATGGAATCAGCCCCAGCATTTT. This translates into CASSGSRVTRWNQPQHF.